Each of the 30 T cell receptor beta chains below was sequenced from the same sample in a study of long-term antiretroviral therapy in people with HIV. Researchers ran immunoSEQ v3.0 at survey level. The data were produced by immunoSEQ multiplex PCR, yet TCRdb's version contains in-frame clones alone and is incomplete. The data contain fewer than 35,000 clones, roughly 85% of them singletons. The specimen comprised unsorted PBMCs, sampled 0.4 years before starting antiretroviral therapy. Source of these receptors: a man aged 18 to 35 with HIV.

V gene TRBV15 combines with J gene TRBJ1-4; 9 bases match TRBD1. This CDR3 is 15 amino acids long. Per germline, CDR1 LNHNV and CDR2 YYDKDF (reference sequence). V lost 6 bases, J lost 6 bases, and 8 bases stayed unmatched. CDR3 DNA: TGTGCCACCAGTCAGGACAGGGGATGGGATGAAAAACTGTTTTTT. This sequence encodes CATSQDRGWDEKLFF.

The rearrangement uses TRBV6-1 and TRBJ1-5; weak D call: TRBD1 (5 bases). The CDR3 runs 14 residues. V was cut by 4 bases and J by 2 bases, with 9 bases left in between. Germline-derived CDR1 and CDR2 are MNHNS and SASEGT. The CDR3 protein is CASSAGDGNQPQHF. Written as DNA, the CDR3 is TGTGCCAGCAGTGCGGGGGACGGCAATCAGCCCCAGCATTTT.

The count of this clone is one. The chain uses TRBV2 and TRBJ2-1, with unresolved D. CDR3 length: 14 amino acids. Trimming removed 4 bases at V and 7 bases at J, with 14 bases between. Germline loops: CDR1 SNHLY, CDR2 FYNNEI. The CDR3 sequence is CASSALLGRNEQFF. Written as DNA, the CDR3 is TGTGCCAGCAGTGCCCTTTTAGGTAGGAATGAGCAGTTCTTC.

CDR3 region: CASSQVQGKRETQYF. The CDR3 DNA is TGCGCCAGCAGCCAAGTACAGGGGAAAAGAGAGACCCAGTACTTC. V is TRBV4-1 and J is TRBJ2-5, with TRBD1 matching 7 bases. Germline assignment: CDR1 MGHRA and CDR2 YSYEKL. The V segment lost 1 base and the J segment 4 bases; nucleotides outside the gene matches: 6. The CDR3 length is 15 residues.

The chain uses TRBV29-1 and TRBJ2-1; no reliable D call. V was cut by 3 bases and J by 0 bases, with 9 bases left in between. From germline, CDR1 is SQVTM and CDR2 ANQGSEA. There are 14 residues in the CDR3. The CDR3 here is CSVDQESSYNEQFF. CDR3 in DNA: TGCAGCGTTGATCAGGAGTCCTCCTACAATGAGCAGTTCTTC.

The chain couples TRBV27 to TRBJ2-2; D ambiguous. The CDR3 runs to 13 residues. Germline V CDR1 and CDR2: MNHEY, SMNVEV (reference sequence). The V gene lost 2 bases and the J gene lost 6 bases, with 7 bases spanning the gap. The CDR3 DNA follows: TGTGCCAGCAGTTTAGAAGGGTCCGGGGAGCTGTTTTTT. Encoded protein: CASSLEGSGELFF.

This clone was detected a few times. The rearrangement joins TRBV14 to TRBJ2-1; D call uncertain. CDR3 size: 15 residues. Germline V gene sequence: CDR1 SGHDN, CDR2 FVKESK. Trimming cost V 2 bases and J 4 bases, with 12 bases left between them. CDR3 coding DNA: TGTGCCAGCAGCCAAAAGGCTTTTGGGTACAATGAGCAGTTCTTC. As protein: CASSQKAFGYNEQFF.

The V gene is TRBV29-1, the J gene TRBJ1-2, with a tentative D call TRBD1 (6 bases). From germline, CDR1 is SQVTM and CDR2 ANQGSEA. The CDR3 contains 13 residues. V lost 2 bases and J lost 4, with 11 bases in between. CDR3 coding DNA: TGCAGCGTTGAAAGGGGGTCGAGCTATGGCTACACCTTC. Encoded protein: CSVERGSSYGYTF.

The rearrangement links TRBV4-2 to TRBJ2-2; no definite D call. This CDR3 is built from 16 residues. Trimming removed 0 bases from V and 3 bases from J, with 11 bases in between. Germline V gives CDR1 LGHNA, CDR2 YNFKEQ. This CDR3 is CASSQDISRDTGELFF. In DNA form, the CDR3 reads TGTGCCAGCAGCCAAGATATTAGTCGGGACACCGGGGAGCTGTTTTTT.

The V gene is TRBV15, the J gene TRBJ2-5; a weak D match, TRBD2 (7 bases). The V gene's germline CDR1 is LNHNV and CDR2 YYDKDF (reference sequence). CDR3 length: 15 residues. With 0 bases removed from V and 5 bases from J, the gap between germline ends came to 13 bases. In DNA form, the CDR3 reads TGTGCCACCAGCAGAGAGGGGGGGCTTAGGGAGACCCAGTACTTC. Amino acids: CATSREGGLRETQYF.

The rearrangement joins TRBV11-2 to TRBJ2-7; the D is unclear. V lost 0 bases, J lost 3 bases, and 15 bases lay in between. There are 16 residues in the CDR3. Germline assignment: CDR1 SGHAT and CDR2 FQNNGV. CDR3 sequence (DNA): TGTGCCAGCAGCTTAGATTTGTGGGCCTGGAACTACGAGCAGTACTTC. It translates to CASSLDLWAWNYEQYF.

The CDR3 protein is CASSRSRGWADTQYF. The CDR3 nucleotides read TGTGCCAGCAGCAGGAGCAGGGGGTGGGCAGATACGCAGTATTTT. The chain joins TRBV7-2 to TRBJ2-3, with 7 nucleotides matching TRBD1. The J segment lost 4 bases and the V segment lost 5 bases, leaving 9 bases of the junction unmatched. The CDR3 covers 15 residues. Germline assignment: CDR1 SGHTA and CDR2 FQGNSA.

The chain is built from TRBV5-1 and TRBJ1-1; 7 nucleotides match TRBD1. The CDR3 consists of 18 residues. The J segment lost 3 bases and the V segment lost 2 bases, leaving 16 bases of the junction unmatched. Germline V lookup: CDR1 SGHRS, CDR2 YFSETQ. CDR3 sequence reads: CASSFMRQGVPLYTEAFF. CDR3 DNA: TGCGCCAGCAGCTTTATGCGGCAGGGGGTACCTTTGTACACTGAAGCTTTCTTT.

This sequence joins TRBV27 and TRBJ2-7; D gene unclear. V was clipped by 6 bases and J by 3 bases, with 12 bases between them. The CDR3 sequence is 13 residues long. Germline V gene data show CDR1 as MNHEY and CDR2 as SMNVEV (reference sequence). This CDR3 reads CASRFKHGYEQYF. CDR3 DNA: TGTGCCAGCAGATTCAAGCACGGCTACGAGCAGTACTTC.

Remarks on this clone: Sequence at one end of the junction differs from germline and may be a read error. This chain joins TRBV7-7 and TRBJ1-2, with 7 bases matching TRBD1. Germline V lookup: CDR1 SSHAT, CDR2 FNYEAQ (reference sequence). The CDR3 loop spans 14 amino acids. This chain's CDR3 is CASSLDRACIGYTF. In DNA form, the CDR3 reads TGTGCTAGCAGCTTAGACAGGGCCTGTATTGGCTACACCTTC.

This chain uses TRBV15 with TRBJ2-1, with D unresolved. The CDR3 contains 13 residues. Trimming shortened V by 5 bases and J by 5 bases, and 10 bases separated the two germline ends. The germline V gene encodes CDR1 LNHNV and CDR2 YYDKDF (reference sequence). The CDR3 bases are TGTGCCACCAGCCCTCGACGGGACAATGAGCAGTTCTTC. Amino acid sequence: CATSPRRDNEQFF. Full variable domain (rest looked up from reference TRBV15 and TRBJ2-1): DAMVIQNPRYQVTQFGKPVTLSCSQTLNHNVMYWYQQKSSQAPKLLFHYYDKDFNNEADTPDNFQSRRPNTSFCFLDIRSPGLGDTAMYLCATSPRRDNEQFFGPGTRLTVL.

The chain uses TRBV7-9 and TRBJ2-1; TRBD2 agrees at 9 bases. The V and J ends lost 6 bases and 2 bases, in that order; junction bases with no gene match: 8. The CDR3 spans 16 residues. From germline, CDR1 is SEHNR and CDR2 FQNEAQ (reference sequence). CDR3 sequence reads: CASSRVGGRAYNEQFF. CDR3 nucleotides: TGTGCCAGCAGTCGTGTGGGCGGGAGGGCCTACAATGAGCAGTTCTTC.

The V gene is TRBV5-1, the J gene TRBJ2-4, with D tentatively TRBD2 (7 bases). Trimming took 0 bases from V and 7 from J, leaving 14 bases between them. The germline gives CDR1 SGHRS, CDR2 YFSETQ. This CDR3 comprises 15 residues. CDR3 in amino acids: CASSLEWGGLNIQYF. CDR3 sequence (DNA): TGCGCCAGCAGCTTGGAGTGGGGGGGGCTGAACATTCAGTACTTC.

A few counts support this clone. The chain is built from TRBV7-9 and TRBJ1-1, with a possible D match to TRBD1 (5 bases). Germline assignment: CDR1 SEHNR and CDR2 FQNEAQ (reference sequence). The V end was cut by 7 bases, the J end by 6 bases, with 21 bases between. The CDR3 spans 15 residues. The CDR3 sequence is CASTWSGAARAEAFF. In DNA, the CDR3 is TGTGCCAGCACCTGGAGCGGGGCGGCGAGGGCTGAAGCTTTCTTT. Looking up the rest from reference TRBV7-9 and TRBJ1-1 gives the full variable domain: DTGVSQNPRHKITKRGQNVTFRCDPISEHNRLYWYRQTLGQGPEFLTYFQNEAQLEKSRLLSDRFSAERPKGSFSTLEIQRTEQGDSAMYLCASTWSGAARAEAFFGQGTRLTVV.

The J gene is TRBJ1-6, the V gene TRBV15, with D maybe TRBD1 (6 bases). The CDR3 is made up of 17 amino acids. The germline gives CDR1 LNHNV, CDR2 YYDKDF (reference sequence). V shed 2 bases and J shed 4 bases, with 15 bases lying between them. CDR3: CATSRHGQRGYNSPLHF. In nucleotides, the CDR3 is TGTGCCACCAGCAGACACGGACAGCGGGGATATAATTCACCCCTCCACTTT.

This rearrangement joins TRBV7-9 to TRBJ2-3; D is undetermined. Between the trimmed V and J ends, which lost 1 base and 1 base, there was a span of 6 bases. This CDR3 comprises 14 residues. Germline CDR1 and CDR2: SEHNR and FQNEAQ (reference sequence). DNA for the CDR3: TGTGCCAGCAGCTTAGATGGGGGCACAGATACGCAGTATTTT. Translation: CASSLDGGTDTQYF.

The gene calls are TRBV10-1 and TRBJ2-7, with 8 bases matching TRBD1. This CDR3 is built from 14 residues. The germline V gene encodes CDR1 WNHNN and CDR2 SYGVQD (reference sequence). The trim removed 4 bases at V and 2 bases at J, leaving 4 bases unmatched. The CDR3 DNA reads TGCGCCAGCAGTGGACAGGGGCGAACCTACGAGCAGTACTTC. This gives the protein CASSGQGRTYEQYF.

The V call is TRBV2, the J call TRBJ2-7, with TRBD2 identical over 7 bases. CDR3 length: 14 residues. CDR1 and CDR2 (germline): SNHLY, FYNNEI. J was trimmed by 6 bases and V by 2 bases; bases with no gene match: 7. The chain's CDR3 is CASSEIGGGGEQYF. The DNA for the CDR3 is TGTGCCAGCAGTGAAATTGGTGGCGGGGGCGAGCAGTACTTC. Using reference TRBV2 and TRBJ2-7 for the parts outside the CDR3, the full variable domain is EPEVTQTPSHQVTQMGQEVILRCVPISNHLYFYWYRQILGQKVEFLVSFYNNEISEKSEIFDDQFSVERPDGSNFTLKIRSTKLEDSAMYFCASSEIGGGGEQYFGPGTRLTVT.

V and J are TRBV9 and TRBJ2-7; a possible D gene is TRBD2 (6 bases). The ends were cut back, 0 bases at V and 2 bases at J, with 12 bases in the middle. The V gene's germline CDR1 is SGDLS and CDR2 YYNGEE. CDR3 length: 15 amino acids. CDR3 coding DNA: TGTGCCAGCAGCGTAGCTGGTAGCGGCACCTACGAGCAGTACTTC. Translation gives CASSVAGSGTYEQYF.

This rearrangement joins TRBV5-8 to TRBJ1-6; D not resolved. The CDR3 runs 16 residues. Trimming removed 3 bases at V and 5 bases at J, with 15 bases between. Germline CDR1 and CDR2: SGHTS and YDEGEE. DNA of the CDR3: TGTGCCAGCAGCTCTCTATTAAATACCGATAATTCACCCCTCCACTTT. Its protein product is CASSSLLNTDNSPLHF.

This sequence joins TRBV19 and TRBJ2-1; 9 positions match TRBD2. Germline CDR1 reads LNHDA; CDR2 reads SQIVND (reference sequence). The CDR3 is 15 amino acids. V lost 3 bases and J lost 0; bases outside the gene matches: 0. The DNA of the CDR3 is TGTGCCAGTAGTATTAGCGGGAGCTCCTACAATGAGCAGTTCTTC. This gives the protein CASSISGSSYNEQFF. The variable domain in full, with the rest retrieved from reference TRBV19 and TRBJ2-1, is DGGITQSPKYLFRKEGQNVTLSCEQNLNHDAMYWYRQDPGQGLRLIYYSQIVNDFQKGDIAEGYSVSREKKESFPLTVTSAQKNPTAFYLCASSISGSSYNEQFFGPGTRLTVL.

The chain uses TRBV6-5 and TRBJ2-7; D perhaps matches TRBD1 (7 bases). The CDR3 consists of 13 residues. Germline CDR1 reads MNHEY; CDR2 reads SVGAGI. Deletions cut 9 bases from V and 7 bases from J, with 19 bases between. CDR3 protein: CASIRGQAGEQYF. The CDR3 DNA sequence: TGTGCCAGTATCCGTGGACAGGCGGGGGAGCAGTACTTC.

The chain couples TRBV23-1 to TRBJ2-7; 8 bases match TRBD1. TRBV23-1 is marked as an open reading frame, function uncertain. V was pared by 4 bases and J by 5 bases, with 7 bases of the junction left unmatched. CDR3 size: 14 residues. The DNA for the CDR3 is TGCGCCAGCAGTCCGGGACAGGTCCTCCACGAGCAGTACTTC. Protein: CASSPGQVLHEQYF.

The gene calls are TRBV4-1 and TRBJ1-2; D is undetermined. CDR3 length: 14 amino acids. V was shortened by 3 bases and J by 6 bases, with 14 bases between the two germline ends. In germline, CDR1 is MGHRA, CDR2 YSYEKL. CDR3 bases: TGCGCCAGCAGCCAGCGAACCGAGCGGGATGGCTACACCTTC. Translation: CASSQRTERDGYTF.

CDR3 DNA: TGTGCCAGTAGTTCCTCCCCGGCAGGGAGGTCACCCCTCCACTTT. It encodes CASSSSPAGRSPLHF. V is TRBV19 and J is TRBJ1-6; tentative D call: TRBD1 (5 bases). V dropped 5 bases and J dropped 10 bases, with 18 bases sitting between them. From germline, CDR1 is LNHDA and CDR2 SQIVND (reference sequence). The CDR3 runs 15 residues.